These 18 T cell receptor beta chains originate from one sample sequenced in a study of blood T cell repertoires in COVID-19. Repertoires were generated with immunoSEQ multiplex PCR, while TCRdb's copy carries only in-frame clones and drops some. Seen here are 200,000 to 250,000 clones, 85% to 90% observed once, and the top ten hold about 7.6%. Material for sequencing was peripheral blood. The receptor set was obtained from a woman in her 70s with active or convalescent COVID-19.

The chain is built from TRBV7-2 and TRBJ2-1, with 7 bases identical to TRBD2. The V gene's germline CDR1 is SGHTA and CDR2 FQGNSA. This CDR3 contains 16 residues. Losses at the gene ends were 5 bases for V and 5 bases for J; bases not matched to a gene: 12. CDR3 in amino acids: CASSPGAGTKHNEQFF. The DNA for the CDR3 is TGTGCCAGCAGCCCAGGAGCGGGGACCAAACACAATGAGCAGTTCTTC.

The chain combines TRBV2 with TRBJ1-4; TRBD1 matches 8 bases. CDR3 length: 12 amino acids. Germline loops: CDR1 SNHLY, CDR2 FYNNEI. The ends lost 10 bases at V and 8 bases at J; junction bases unmatched: 6. This chain's CDR3 is CATTQGGEKLFF. The CDR3 DNA sequence: TGTGCCACTACACAGGGGGGAGAAAAACTGTTTTTT.

The chain links TRBV5-6 to TRBJ1-1; D is unclear. Trimming removed 4 bases from V and 0 bases from J, with 7 bases in between. This CDR3 comprises 13 residues. From germline, CDR1 is SGHDT and CDR2 YYEEEE. The CDR3 reads CASSKYMNTEAFF. Here the CDR3 DNA reads TGTGCCAGCAGCAAGTACATGAACACTGAAGCTTTCTTT.

The chain carries TRBV6-1 and TRBJ1-3, with 8 positions matching TRBD1. The CDR3 has 18 amino acids. J was trimmed by 0 bases and V by 3 bases; bases with no gene match: 10. From germline, CDR1 is MNHNS and CDR2 SASEGT. The CDR3 protein is CASSEPGTGGVSGNTIYF. CDR3 nucleotides: TGTGCCAGCAGTGAGCCCGGTACAGGGGGTGTCTCTGGAAACACCATATATTTT.

The chain recombines TRBV24-1 with TRBJ1-1; D might be TRBD1 (5 bases). In germline, CDR1 is KGHDR, CDR2 SFDVKD. This CDR3 region has 13 residues. V shed 3 bases and J shed 6 bases, with 10 bases lying between them. The CDR3 DNA reads as TGTGCCACCAGTGATAGGGGAAGGTCTGAAGCTTTCTTT. Residues: CATSDRGRSEAFF.

The chain has TRBV6-2 or TRBV6-3 and TRBJ2-1; TRBD1 agrees at 10 bases. CDR1 is MNHEY and CDR2 is SVGEGT in the germline V gene. V lost 4 bases to trimming and J lost 7 bases; unmatched junction nucleotides: 7. The CDR3 is made up of 15 amino acids. CDR3 protein: CASSSGQGNGNEQFF. For the CDR3, the DNA is TGTGCCAGCAGTTCGGGACAGGGGAATGGAAATGAGCAGTTCTTC.

This clone was seen only once. V gene TRBV7-3 combines with J gene TRBJ1-2; D is uncertain. Germline V lookup: CDR1 SGHTA, CDR2 FQGTGA. With 5 bases removed from V and 2 bases from J, the gap between germline ends came to 9 bases. The CDR3 has 13 residues. The CDR3 loop is CASSKHPNYGYTF. In nucleotides, the CDR3 is TGTGCCAGCAGCAAACACCCGAACTATGGCTACACCTTC.

The rearrangement links TRBV29-1 to TRBJ2-3; possibly TRBD2 for D (6 bases). V was pared by 7 bases and J by 2 bases, with 13 bases between. This CDR3 has 13 residues. CDR1 and CDR2 (germline): SQVTM, ANQGSEA. The CDR3 loop reads CSGVTSYTDTQYF. The CDR3 nucleotides read TGCAGCGGGGTCACTAGCTACACAGATACGCAGTATTTT.

Points on this clone: Distinct nucleotide sequences in the sample also encode this CDR3. The chain combines TRBV7-2 with TRBJ1-4; TRBD1 is a possible D gene (6 bases). CDR1 and CDR2 from the germline V gene are SGHTA and FQGNSA. CDR3 size: 14 residues. Trimming shortened V by 3 bases and J by 5 bases, and 10 bases separated the two germline ends. For the CDR3, the DNA is TGTGCCAGCAGCTTGGGGGGGCTCAATGAAAAACTGTTTTTT. Its translation is CASSLGGLNEKLFF.

V is TRBV9 and J is TRBJ2-3; D possibly corresponds to TRBD2 (7 bases). The CDR3 is 17 residues long. Trimming stripped 10 bases from V and 6 bases from J, with 30 bases between. The germline gives CDR1 SGDLS, CDR2 YYNGEE. The CDR3 DNA reads as TGTGCCCGCCGCCCTGGGGTCGGGGGGCCACCGGGGGATACGCAGTATTTT. It encodes CARRPGVGGPPGDTQYF. Full variable domain (outside the CDR3, taken from reference TRBV9 and TRBJ2-3): DSGVTQTPKHLITATGQRVTLRCSPRSGDLSVYWYQQSLDQGLQFLIQYYNGEERAKGNILERFSAQQFPDLHSELNLSSLELGDSALYFCARRPGVGGPPGDTQYFGPGTRLTVL.

Points on this clone: Being one base from a much bigger clone, this may be a read error. The CDR3 DNA follows: TGCGCCAGCAGCCTAATGAACACTGAAGCTTTCTTT. This translates into CASSLMNTEAFF. The gene calls are TRBV5-1 and TRBJ1-1; unclear D gene. CDR3 length: 12 amino acids. The V gene lost 4 bases and the J gene lost 0 bases, with 4 bases spanning the gap. CDR1 SGHRS and CDR2 YFSETQ come from the germline V gene.

The count of this clone is one. V gene TRBV5-4 combines with J gene TRBJ2-5, with TRBD2 matching over 9 bases. CDR3 length: 15 amino acids. Germline V gene data show CDR1 as SGHNT and CDR2 as YYREEE (reference sequence). With 4 bases clipped from V and 5 bases from J, the junction kept 9 bases outside the gene matches. As DNA, the CDR3 is TGTGCCAGCAGCCTAAGCGGGGGGCTAGGGGAGACCCAGTACTTC. Translation gives CASSLSGGLGETQYF. The whole variable domain, filled in from reference TRBV5-4 and TRBJ2-5, reads ETGVTQSPTHLIKTRGQQVTLRCSSQSGHNTVSWYQQALGQGPQFIFQYYREEENGRGNFPPRFSGLQFPNYSSELNVNALELDDSALYLCASSLSGGLGETQYFGPGTRLLVL.

The V call is TRBV3-1 (or the pseudogene TRBV3-2), the J call TRBJ2-2; 10 bases agree with TRBD2. The V gene's germline CDR1 is LGHDT and CDR2 YNNKEL (reference sequence). Unmatched junction bases numbered 13, after V lost 0 bases and J lost 9 bases. The CDR3 runs 18 residues. CDR3 loop: CASSQDPILAGLHWELFF. The CDR3 coding sequence is TGTGCCAGCAGCCAAGACCCGATACTAGCGGGGCTTCATTGGGAGCTGTTTTTT.

The chain combines TRBV7-2 with TRBJ2-7; 8 bases are a match to TRBD2. The CDR3 loop spans 15 amino acids. CDR1 SGHTA and CDR2 FQGNSA come from the germline V gene. V shed 5 bases and J 1 base; nucleotides not matched to a gene: 7. The CDR3 loop is CASSPRVAGSYEQYF. The CDR3 bases are TGTGCCAGCAGCCCCAGGGTAGCGGGGTCCTACGAGCAGTACTTC.

V is TRBV10-3 and J is TRBJ1-6; 10 bases match TRBD1. From germline, CDR1 is ENHRY and CDR2 SYGVKD. Losses at the gene ends were 8 bases for V and 9 bases for J; bases not matched to a gene: 1. The CDR3 loop spans 12 amino acids. The CDR3 region is CAIRDRGSPLHF. DNA for the CDR3: TGTGCCATCCGGGACAGGGGTTCACCCCTCCACTTT.

The chain uses TRBV7-2 and TRBJ1-4; D is ambiguous. V was clipped by 5 bases and J by 0 bases, with 13 bases between them. Per the germline V gene, CDR1 is SGHTA and CDR2 is FQGNSA. The CDR3 extends over 16 amino acids. DNA of the CDR3: TGTGCCAGCAGCCCTCCTGGGAGTGCAACTAATGAAAAACTGTTTTTT. Protein: CASSPPGSATNEKLFF.

V gene TRBV7-8 combines with J gene TRBJ1-4, with 8 nucleotides matching TRBD1. CDR1 and CDR2 (germline): SGHVS, FQNEAQ. Germline trimming cut 4 bases from V and 7 bases from J; bases unmatched to any gene: 8. The CDR3 covers 15 residues. The CDR3 region is CASSSTRGPAEKLFF. The CDR3 DNA is TGTGCCAGCAGCTCCACCAGGGGGCCGGCTGAAAAACTGTTTTTT.

The chain combines TRBV19 with TRBJ1-2; the D gene is possibly TRBD1 (6 bases). V lost 7 bases to trimming and J lost 4 bases, with 10 bases between them. This CDR3 has 12 residues. CDR1 is LNHDA, CDR2 SQIVND, per germline (reference sequence). CDR3 sequence (DNA): TGTGCCAGTACCCAGGGGCCCTATGGCTACACCTTC. Residues: CASTQGPYGYTF.